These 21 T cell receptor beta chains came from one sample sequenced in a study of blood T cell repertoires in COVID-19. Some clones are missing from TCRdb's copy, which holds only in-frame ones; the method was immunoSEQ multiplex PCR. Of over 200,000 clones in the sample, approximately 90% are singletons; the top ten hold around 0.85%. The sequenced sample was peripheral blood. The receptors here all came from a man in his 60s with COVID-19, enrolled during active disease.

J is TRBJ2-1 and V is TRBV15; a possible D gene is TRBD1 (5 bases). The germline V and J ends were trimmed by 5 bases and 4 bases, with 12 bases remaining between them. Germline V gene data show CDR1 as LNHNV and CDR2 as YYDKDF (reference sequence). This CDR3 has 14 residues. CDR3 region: CATSLQDKYNEQFF. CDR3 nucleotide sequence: TGTGCCACCAGCCTCCAGGACAAGTACAATGAGCAGTTCTTC.

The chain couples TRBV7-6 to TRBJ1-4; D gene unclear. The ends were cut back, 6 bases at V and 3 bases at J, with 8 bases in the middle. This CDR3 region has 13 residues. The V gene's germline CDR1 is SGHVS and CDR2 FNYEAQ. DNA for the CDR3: TGTGCCAGCAGTTCCCAATCTAATGAAAAACTGTTTTTT. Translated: CASSSQSNEKLFF.

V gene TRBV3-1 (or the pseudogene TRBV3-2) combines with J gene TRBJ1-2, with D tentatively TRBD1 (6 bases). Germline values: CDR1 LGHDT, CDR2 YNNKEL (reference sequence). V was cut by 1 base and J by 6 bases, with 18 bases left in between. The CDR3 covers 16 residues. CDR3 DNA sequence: TGTGCCAGCAGCCAAGCCAGACGGGGGGCGGGCCATGGCTACACCTTC. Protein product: CASSQARRGAGHGYTF.

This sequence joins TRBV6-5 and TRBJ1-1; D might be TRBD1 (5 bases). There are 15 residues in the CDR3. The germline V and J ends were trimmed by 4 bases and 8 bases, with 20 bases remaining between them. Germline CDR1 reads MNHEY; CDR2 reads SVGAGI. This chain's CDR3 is CASSSEYRGTAEAFF. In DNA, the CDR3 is TGTGCCAGCAGTTCTGAATACCGGGGGACTGCGGAAGCTTTCTTT.

CDR3 in amino acids: CASSVREGYTF. In DNA form, the CDR3 reads TGTGCCAGCAGTGTTCGGGAAGGCTACACCTTC. This sequence joins TRBV2 and TRBJ1-2, with D unclear. V lost 4 bases, J lost 8 bases, and 8 bases lay in between. The CDR3 loop spans 11 amino acids. Germline values: CDR1 SNHLY, CDR2 FYNNEI.

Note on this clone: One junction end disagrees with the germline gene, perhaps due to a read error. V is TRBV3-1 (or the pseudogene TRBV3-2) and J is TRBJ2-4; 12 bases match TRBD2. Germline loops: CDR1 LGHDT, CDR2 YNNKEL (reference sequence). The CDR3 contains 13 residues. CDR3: CASSQDWTSGAVF. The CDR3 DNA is TGTGCCAGCAGCCAAGATTGGACTAGCGGGGCGGTCTTC.

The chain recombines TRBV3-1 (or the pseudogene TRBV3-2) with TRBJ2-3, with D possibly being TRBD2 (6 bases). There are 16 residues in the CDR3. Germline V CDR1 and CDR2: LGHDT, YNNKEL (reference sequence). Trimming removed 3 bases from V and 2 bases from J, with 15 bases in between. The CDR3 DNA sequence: TGTGCCAGCAGCCATGGACTACCTAGACCCACAGATACGCAGTATTTT. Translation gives CASSHGLPRPTDTQYF.

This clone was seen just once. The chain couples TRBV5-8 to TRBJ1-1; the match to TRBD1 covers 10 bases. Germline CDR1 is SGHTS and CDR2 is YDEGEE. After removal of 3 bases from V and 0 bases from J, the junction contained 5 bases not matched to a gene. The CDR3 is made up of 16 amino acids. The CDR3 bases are TGTGCCAGCAGCTCCGGGACAGGGGAGATGAACACTGAAGCTTTCTTT. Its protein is CASSSGTGEMNTEAFF.

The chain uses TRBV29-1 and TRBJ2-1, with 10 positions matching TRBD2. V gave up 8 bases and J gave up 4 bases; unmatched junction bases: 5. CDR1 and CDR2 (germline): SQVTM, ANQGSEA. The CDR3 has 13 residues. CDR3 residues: CSISGGVYNEQFF. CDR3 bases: TGCAGCATAAGCGGGGGGGTTTACAATGAGCAGTTCTTC.

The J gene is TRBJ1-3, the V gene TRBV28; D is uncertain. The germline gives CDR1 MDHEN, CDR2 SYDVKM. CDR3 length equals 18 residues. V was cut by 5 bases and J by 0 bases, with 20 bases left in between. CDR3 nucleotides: TGTGCCAGCAGTCCGCCGAGAGTTCATCCAATCTCTGGAAACACCATATATTTT. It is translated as CASSPPRVHPISGNTIYF.

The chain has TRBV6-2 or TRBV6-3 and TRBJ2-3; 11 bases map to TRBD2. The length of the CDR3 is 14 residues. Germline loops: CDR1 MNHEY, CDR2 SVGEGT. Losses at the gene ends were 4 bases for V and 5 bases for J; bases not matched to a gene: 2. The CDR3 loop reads CASSWLAGGDTQYF. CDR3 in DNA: TGTGCCAGCAGTTGGCTAGCGGGAGGAGATACGCAGTATTTT.

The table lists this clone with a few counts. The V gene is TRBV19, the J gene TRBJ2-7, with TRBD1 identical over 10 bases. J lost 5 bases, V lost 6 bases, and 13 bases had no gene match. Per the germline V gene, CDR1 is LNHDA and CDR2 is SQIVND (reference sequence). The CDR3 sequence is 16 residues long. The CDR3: CASRNPRGQGLNEQYF. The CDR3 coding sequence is TGTGCCAGTAGAAACCCTAGGGGACAGGGGCTAAACGAGCAGTACTTC.

CDR3: CASSLGTVLYTDTQYF. CDR3 nucleotide sequence: TGCGCCAGCAGCTTGGGGACAGTTCTATACACAGATACGCAGTATTTT. The chain joins TRBV5-1 to TRBJ2-3; possible D gene TRBD1, 6 bases. The ends were cut back, 0 bases at V and 2 bases at J, with 13 bases in the middle. The germline gives CDR1 SGHRS, CDR2 YFSETQ. The length of the CDR3 is 16 residues. Filled out from reference TRBV5-1 and TRBJ2-3, the complete variable domain reads KAGVTQTPRYLIKTRGQQVTLSCSPISGHRSVSWYQQTPGQGLQFLFEYFSETQRNKGNFPGRFSGRQFSNSRSEMNVSTLELGDSALYLCASSLGTVLYTDTQYFGPGTRLTVL.

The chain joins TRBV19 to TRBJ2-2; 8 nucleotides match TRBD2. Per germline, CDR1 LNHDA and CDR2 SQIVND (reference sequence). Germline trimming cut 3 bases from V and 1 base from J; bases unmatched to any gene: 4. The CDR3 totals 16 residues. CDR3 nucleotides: TGTGCCAGTAGTATTTGGCTAGCGGGGAACACCGGGGAGCTGTTTTTT. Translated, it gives CASSIWLAGNTGELFF.

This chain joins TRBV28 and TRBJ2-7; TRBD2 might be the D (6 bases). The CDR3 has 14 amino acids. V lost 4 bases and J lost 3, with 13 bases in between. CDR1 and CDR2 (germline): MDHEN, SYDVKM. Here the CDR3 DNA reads TGTGCCAGCAGTTCGACTAGTCGGCTCTACGAGCAGTACTTC. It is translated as CASSSTSRLYEQYF.

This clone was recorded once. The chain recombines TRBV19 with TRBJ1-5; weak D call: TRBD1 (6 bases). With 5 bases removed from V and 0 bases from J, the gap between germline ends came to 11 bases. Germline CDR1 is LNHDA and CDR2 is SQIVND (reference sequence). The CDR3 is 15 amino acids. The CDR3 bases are TGTGCCAGTAGTTCCGGACAGACTAGCAATCAGCCCCAGCATTTT. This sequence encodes CASSSGQTSNQPQHF.

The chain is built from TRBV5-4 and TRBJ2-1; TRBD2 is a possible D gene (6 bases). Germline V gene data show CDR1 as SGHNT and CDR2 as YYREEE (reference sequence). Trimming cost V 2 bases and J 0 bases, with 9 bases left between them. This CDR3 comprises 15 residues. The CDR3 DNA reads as TGTGCCAGCAGCTTCCGGGGGAGCTCCTACAATGAGCAGTTCTTC. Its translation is CASSFRGSSYNEQFF.

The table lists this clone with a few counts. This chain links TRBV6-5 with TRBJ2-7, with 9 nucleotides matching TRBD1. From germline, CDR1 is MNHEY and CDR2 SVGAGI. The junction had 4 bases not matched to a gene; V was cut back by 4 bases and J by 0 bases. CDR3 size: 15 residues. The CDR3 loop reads CASSSGTGNSYEQYF. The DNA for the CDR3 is TGTGCCAGCAGTTCCGGGACAGGGAACTCCTACGAGCAGTACTTC.

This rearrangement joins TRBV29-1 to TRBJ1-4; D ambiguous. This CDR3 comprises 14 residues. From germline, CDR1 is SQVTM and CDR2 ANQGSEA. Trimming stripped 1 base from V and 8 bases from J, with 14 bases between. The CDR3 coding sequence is TGCAGCGTTGAAGGGTCGGGAGGTCGGGAAAAACTGTTTTTT. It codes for CSVEGSGGREKLFF.

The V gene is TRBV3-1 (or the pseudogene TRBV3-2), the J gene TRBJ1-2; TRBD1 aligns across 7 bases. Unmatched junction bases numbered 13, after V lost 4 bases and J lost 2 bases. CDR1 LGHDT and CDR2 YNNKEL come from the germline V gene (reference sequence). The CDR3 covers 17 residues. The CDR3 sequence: CASSRTGQVLLNYGYTF. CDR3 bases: TGTGCCAGCAGCCGGACAGGCCAAGTCCTCCTGAACTATGGCTACACCTTC.

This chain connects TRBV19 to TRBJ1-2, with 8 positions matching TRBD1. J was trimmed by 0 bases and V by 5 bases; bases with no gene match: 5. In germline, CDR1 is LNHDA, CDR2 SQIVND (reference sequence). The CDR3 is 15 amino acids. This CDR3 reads CASSQQTGANYGYTF. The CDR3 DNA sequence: TGTGCCAGTAGTCAACAGACAGGGGCTAACTATGGCTACACCTTC.